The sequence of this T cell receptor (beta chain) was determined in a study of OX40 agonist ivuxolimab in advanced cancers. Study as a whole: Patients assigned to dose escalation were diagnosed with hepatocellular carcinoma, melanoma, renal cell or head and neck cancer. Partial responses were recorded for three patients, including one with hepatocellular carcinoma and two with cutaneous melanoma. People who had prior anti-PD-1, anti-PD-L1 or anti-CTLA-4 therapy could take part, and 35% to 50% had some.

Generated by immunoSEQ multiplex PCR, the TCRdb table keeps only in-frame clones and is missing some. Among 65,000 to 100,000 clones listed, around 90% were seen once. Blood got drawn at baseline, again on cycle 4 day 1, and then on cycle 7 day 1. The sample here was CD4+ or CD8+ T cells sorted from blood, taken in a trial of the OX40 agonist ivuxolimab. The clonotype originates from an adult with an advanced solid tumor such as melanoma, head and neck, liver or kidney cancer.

The CDR3, as DNA: TGTGCCAGTAGTTGGTCTAACCAGCCCCAGCATTTT. As protein: CASSWSNQPQHF. J is TRBJ1-5 and V is TRBV19; the D is unclear. The V gene's germline CDR1 is LNHDA and CDR2 SQIVND (reference sequence). This CDR3 has 12 residues. V was pared by 5 bases and J by 7 bases, with 9 bases between. The variable domain in full, with the rest retrieved from reference TRBV19 and TRBJ1-5, is DGGITQSPKYLFRKEGQNVTLSCEQNLNHDAMYWYRQDPGQGLRLIYYSQIVNDFQKGDIAEGYSVSREKKESFPLTVTSAQKNPTAFYLCASSWSNQPQHFGDGTRLSIL.